The 27 T cell receptor beta chains below all came from one sample that was sequenced in a study of T cell clonality in common variable immunodeficiency (dated by TCRdb to the mid-2010s). Library preparation employed the immunoSEQ multiplex PCR assay. TCRdb re-hosts the immuneACCESS table, in-frame sequences only. Its copies lack some clones; in the studies checked, an unresolved V gene accounts for under half of them, and the cause for the rest is not known. The table shows about 52,000 clones here, with no singletons. The ten biggest clones cover 1.8% of the sample. Sequencing was done on a sample of peripheral blood mononuclear cells. All receptors derive from a person aged 18-69 years in good health.

This clone was seen many times. With the read ending 3 residues before the CDR3 end, the germline J gene is used to fill in that end. The chain links TRBV19 to TRBJ2-2; 14 bases map to TRBD2. Germline V gene sequence: CDR1 LNHDA, CDR2 SQIVND (reference sequence). V was clipped by 6 bases and J by 7 bases; unmatched bases: 7. The CDR3 spans 16 residues. The chain's CDR3 is CASSDRTSGGYGELFF. CDR3 bases read: TGTGCCAGTAGCGACCGGACTAGCGGGGGGTACGGGGAG.

This clone was picked up many times. The read comes to an end 3 residues before the CDR3 does, leaving the germline J gene to fill in the end. The chain couples TRBV12-3 or TRBV12-4 to TRBJ1-4; TRBD1 aligns across 7 bases. V lost 9 bases, J lost 7 bases, and 17 bases stayed unmatched. The CDR3 totals 16 residues. CDR3 residues: CASTLLQGLGVEKLFF. The covered CDR3 bases are TGTGCCAGTACTCTCTTACAGGGGCTCGGGGTTGAAAAA.

The table lists this clone with a few counts. Read data end 3 residues before the CDR3 end; the end is taken from the germline J gene. V gene TRBV19 combines with J gene TRBJ2-2; 8 bases align to TRBD1. CDR1 is LNHDA and CDR2 is SQIVND in the germline V gene (reference sequence). The CDR3 spans 15 residues. The CDR3 reads CASRENRGTYEKLFF. The CDR3 DNA, read in part, is TGTGCCAGTAGAGAAAACAGGGGGACGTATGAAAAG.

This clone was detected many times. The read comes to an end 3 residues before the CDR3 does, leaving the germline J gene to fill in the end. This chain joins TRBV6-8 and TRBJ1-1, with 11 bases identical to TRBD1. Germline CDR1 MNHGY, CDR2 SAAAGT. V lost 8 bases to trimming and J lost 0 bases; unmatched junction nucleotides: 5. The CDR3 length is 15 residues. CDR3 DNA, as far as it was read: TGTGCCAGCCCGGGACAGGGGGATATGAACACTGAA. It translates to CASPGQGDMNTE. The complete CDR3 protein is CASPGQGDMNTEAFF.

This clone was picked up many times. A junction end diverges from the germline sequence, so it may reflect a read error. The read is 3 residues too short to cover the CDR3 end, so that end is filled in from the germline J gene. J is TRBJ1-2 and V is TRBV4-2, with D uncertain. Germline V gene data show CDR1 as LGHNA and CDR2 as YNFKEQ. The CDR3 length is 15 residues. The CDR3 reads CASSQVLSVNYGYTF. CDR3 DNA, as far as it was read: TGCGCCAGCAGCCAAGTTTTGTCTGTTAACTATGGC.

This clone was seen a handful of times. The sequenced CDR3 bases are TGTGCCAGCAGTTACTCGACAGGTTACGGCAATCAGCCC. Its protein is CASSYSTGYGNQP. Given in full, the CDR3 is CASSYSTGYGNQPQHF. V is TRBV6-2 or TRBV6-3 and J is TRBJ1-5, with D possibly matching TRBD1 (6 bases). Coverage ceases 3 residues before the CDR3 finishes, and the germline J gene fills in the end. CDR3 length: 16 residues. The V and J ends lost 0 bases and 2 bases respectively, with 11 bases between them. Germline V gene data show CDR1 as MNHEY and CDR2 as SVGEGT.

Only a few counts were recorded for this clone. The read terminates 3 residues before the CDR3 end, so the remaining end is supplied by the germline J gene. V gene TRBV18 combines with J gene TRBJ1-3, with 9 positions matching TRBD1. The CDR3 covers 19 residues. The germline V gene has CDR1 KGHSH and CDR2 LQKENI. J was trimmed by 4 bases and V by 5 bases; bases with no gene match: 18. CDR3 bases read: TGTGCCAGCTCATCGCTTCCCGGGACAGGGTCCCCCACCGGAAACACC. Protein: CASSSLPGTGSPTGNT. The full-length CDR3 reads as CASSSLPGTGSPTGNTIYF.

This clone was seen at least ten times. The read ends 3 residues shy of where the CDR3 ends; the end is completed using the germline J gene. V gene TRBV10-2 combines with J gene TRBJ2-2, with 12 bases that match TRBD2. V was pared by 3 bases and J by 2 bases, with 4 bases of the junction left unmatched. This CDR3 has 17 residues. Germline CDR1 and CDR2: WSHSY and SAAADI. This chain's CDR3 is CASSELAGGPNTGELFF. The sequenced part of the CDR3 DNA is TGCGCCAGCAGTGAACTAGCGGGGGGTCCAAACACCGGGGAG.

This clone has at least ten counts. The read terminates 3 residues ahead of where the CDR3 ends, so the germline J gene completes it. This chain uses TRBV27 with TRBJ1-2; D remains unclear. CDR3 length equals 17 residues. Per the germline V gene, CDR1 is MNHEY and CDR2 is SMNVEV (reference sequence). The V end was cut by 8 bases, the J end by 1 base, with 23 bases between. The CDR3: CASYSHRPIGVNYGYTF. CDR3 bases read: TGTGCCAGCTATTCCCACCGGCCAATCGGGGTTAACTATGGC.

This clone was counted at least ten times. CDR3 bases read: TGTGCCAGCTCACCAGGGACTAGCTCCTACGAG. Translated: CASSPGTSSYE. The full CDR3 protein is CASSPGTSSYEQYF. V and J are TRBV18 and TRBJ2-7; 8 bases fit TRBD2. The CDR3 goes on 3 residues after the read ends, and that part is filled in from the germline J gene. V trimming: 2 bases; J trimming: 0 bases; junction bases outside the gene matches: 0. From germline, CDR1 is KGHSH and CDR2 LQKENI. CDR3 length: 14 residues.

This clone showed up many times. The CDR3 end is not reached by the read, which stops 3 residues before it; the germline J gene fills it in. J is TRBJ2-6 and V is TRBV18; D may be TRBD1 (9 bases). The CDR3 consists of 17 residues. Germline CDR1 reads KGHSH; CDR2 reads LQKENI. Trimming left V 8 bases short and J 2 bases short, with 19 bases between. The CDR3 region is CASDSGTGLAGANVLTF. The covered CDR3 bases are TGTGCCAGCGATAGCGGGACAGGGTTGGCTGGGGCCAACGTC.

Note on this clone: Sequencing ends 3 residues short of the CDR3 end; the germline J gene provides the rest. V is TRBV2 and J is TRBJ2-1; D remains unclear. V was trimmed by 5 bases and J by 4 bases, leaving 3 bases between them. Looked up from germline, CDR1 is SNHLY and CDR2 is FYNNEI. This CDR3 is 11 amino acids long. Incomplete CDR3 DNA: TGTGCCAGCAGTATATACAATGAG. This sequence encodes CASSIYNE. The CDR3, in full, reads CASSIYNEQFF.

This clone was seen ten or more times. The sequence runs out 3 residues before the end of the CDR3; the remainder is reconstructed from the germline J gene. The genes are TRBV19 and TRBJ2-3; D unresolved. CDR1 and CDR2 (germline): LNHDA, SQIVND (reference sequence). This CDR3 has 16 residues. V was cut by 5 bases and J by 0 bases, with 15 bases left in between. CDR3 sequence reads: CASSLEAAESTDTQYF. CDR3 bases read: TGTGCCAGTAGTCTTGAGGCGGCCGAGAGCACAGATACG. The full variable domain, rest sourced from reference TRBV19 and TRBJ2-3, is DGGITQSPKYLFRKEGQNVTLSCEQNLNHDAMYWYRQDPGQGLRLIYYSQIVNDFQKGDIAEGYSVSREKKESFPLTVTSAQKNPTAFYLCASSLEAAESTDTQYFGPGTRLTVL.

Many counts were recorded for this clone. CDR3 DNA, as far as it was read: TGTGCCAGTAGTATAGGGGCAGGAAATAATGAG. This sequence encodes CASSIGAGNNE. The CDR3 as a whole reads CASSIGAGNNEQFF. The rearrangement links TRBV19 to TRBJ2-1; D call uncertain. Read data end 3 residues before the CDR3 end; the end is taken from the germline J gene. CDR1 and CDR2 from the germline V gene are LNHDA and SQIVND (reference sequence). The ends were cut back, 1 base at V and 7 bases at J, with 11 bases in the middle. The CDR3 runs 14 residues.

This clone was seen a few times. The CDR3 here is CASSNTAGTGNSPLHF. CDR3 DNA (partial): TGTGCCAGCTCAAACACCGCGGGGACGGGCAATTCACCC. The rearrangement uses TRBV18 and TRBJ1-6; D is perhaps TRBD1 (5 bases). The CDR3 end lies 3 residues beyond the end of the read and is filled in from the germline J gene. Germline V CDR1 and CDR2: KGHSH, LQKENI. The CDR3 loop spans 16 amino acids. The V and J ends lost 5 bases and 7 bases respectively, with 18 bases between them.

This clone showed up just a few times. The CDR3 is cut off 3 residues early in the read; its end comes from the germline J gene. The rearrangement links TRBV7-9 to TRBJ2-4, with D perhaps matching TRBD1 (6 bases). This CDR3 region has 15 residues. The germline CDR1 and CDR2 sequences are SEHNR and FQNEAQ (reference sequence). CDR3 loop: CASSLITGLDYGQYF. The sequenced part of the CDR3 DNA is TGTGCCAGCAGCTTAATTACAGGGCTTGACTATGGT.

This clone was observed at least ten times. The germline gene is not matched at one end of the junction; a read error may be the cause. The CDR3 end lies 3 residues beyond the end of the read and is filled in from the germline J gene. The chain joins TRBV4-2 to TRBJ2-3; D might be TRBD2 (6 bases). CDR3 length: 18 amino acids. The germline gives CDR1 LGHNA, CDR2 YNFKEQ. The sequenced part of the CDR3 DNA is TGCGCCAGCAGCCAAAACCACGTTGGCCGGGGGTCCACAGATACG. It codes for CASSQNHVGRGSTDT. The CDR3 in its entirety is CASSQNHVGRGSTDTQYF.

This clone has a handful of counts. The DNA ends 3 residues before the CDR3 does, and the rest of the CDR3 is filled in from the germline J gene. The chain has TRBV19 and TRBJ2-4; no clear D. Germline V CDR1 and CDR2: LNHDA, SQIVND (reference sequence). This CDR3 spans 14 amino acids. CDR3 in amino acids: CASSIGRPNYGQYF. The part of the CDR3 DNA that was read is TGTGCCAGTAGTATAGGCAGACCCAACTATGGT.

In its sample, this clone was seen many times. Read data end 3 residues before the CDR3 end; the end is taken from the germline J gene. This chain connects TRBV2 to TRBJ2-2; D is perhaps TRBD1 (6 bases). Trimming removed 6 bases at V and 8 bases at J, with 13 bases between. The CDR3 is 13 amino acids. Germline V lookup: CDR1 SNHLY, CDR2 FYNNEI. The part of the CDR3 DNA that was read is TGTGCCAGCAGACCGGACAGTACAGGGGAG. Amino acids: CASRPDSTGE. The full CDR3 is CASRPDSTGELFF.

Ten or more counts support this clone. Sequencing ends 3 residues short of the CDR3 end; the germline J gene provides the rest. J is TRBJ2-1 and V is TRBV12-3 or TRBV12-4; 9 nucleotides line up with TRBD1. Losses at the gene ends were 5 bases for V and 5 bases for J; bases not matched to a gene: 7. The CDR3 runs to 15 residues. Partial CDR3 DNA: TGTGCCAGCAGTACCTGGGACAGGGCTGACAATGAG. It codes for CASSTWDRADNE. The entire CDR3 is CASSTWDRADNEQFF.

This clone was detected many times. The read finishes 3 residues shy of the CDR3 end, and the germline J gene is used to complete it. The V call is TRBV2, the J call TRBJ1-5; D remains unclear. The CDR3 consists of 13 residues. Trimming removed 6 bases at V and 6 bases at J, with 12 bases between. CDR1 SNHLY and CDR2 FYNNEI come from the germline V gene. CDR3 amino acids: CASREGLGQPQHF. CDR3 bases read: TGTGCCAGCAGAGAGGGTTTAGGTCAGCCC.

This clone was detected many times. Its ends do not fully match the called genes, so a read error is possible. The read finishes 3 residues shy of the CDR3 end, and the germline J gene is used to complete it. The chain is built from TRBV4-2 and TRBJ2-2; 7 nucleotides line up with TRBD2. Germline CDR1 reads LGHNA; CDR2 reads YNFKEQ. The CDR3 covers 15 residues. The CDR3 DNA, read in part, is TGCGCCAGCAGCCAACAAGCGGGGCCCACCGGGGAG. Its protein product is CASSQQAGPTGE. The CDR3 in full is CASSQQAGPTGELFF.

This clone was counted ten times or more. The CDR3 end lies 3 residues beyond the end of the read and is filled in from the germline J gene. This rearrangement joins TRBV18 to TRBJ1-1; TRBD1 agrees at 7 bases. The CDR3 runs 16 residues. V lost 1 base, J lost 1 base, and 6 bases stayed unmatched. Germline lookup yields CDR1 KGHSH and CDR2 LQKENI. This chain's CDR3 is CASSPQGGNKNTEAFF. The CDR3 bases that were read are TGTGCCAGCTCACCACAAGGGGGCAATAAGAACACTGAA.

In this sample, this clone turned up many times. An end of the junction does not agree with germline; a read error may underlie this. The read terminates 3 residues before the CDR3 end, so the remaining end is supplied by the germline J gene. The V and J genes are TRBV20-1 and TRBJ2-7, with D uncertain. This CDR3 is built from 12 residues. Germline values: CDR1 DFQATT, CDR2 SNEGSKA (reference sequence). The CDR3 loop is CSAGESAYEQYF. Partial CDR3 DNA: TGCAGTGCTGGAGAGAGCGCCTACGAG.

This clone was counted many times. The CDR3 end is not reached by the read, which stops 3 residues before it; the germline J gene fills it in. The rearrangement links TRBV12-3 or TRBV12-4 to TRBJ2-1; 11 nucleotides agree with TRBD2. The junction had 8 bases not matched to a gene; V was cut back by 6 bases and J by 7 bases. The length of the CDR3 is 15 residues. Partial CDR3 DNA: TGTGCCAGCAGCCCCGGGACTAGCGGCATTAATGAG. Its translation is CASSPGTSGINE. The entire CDR3 protein reads CASSPGTSGINEQFF.

This clone appeared many times. The CDR3 sequence: CASSLGQGRTDTQYF. Incomplete CDR3 DNA: TGTGCCAGCAGTTTGGGACAGGGAAGGACAGATACG. This chain connects TRBV2 to TRBJ2-3; 9 bases are a match to TRBD1. From the germline J gene comes the end of the CDR3, since the read stops 3 residues before it. V shed 5 bases, J shed 3 bases, and the junction held 6 bases outside the gene matches. Germline CDR1 and CDR2: SNHLY and FYNNEI. The CDR3 contains 15 residues.

Many counts were recorded for this clone. One end of the junction does not line up with germline, which may come from a read error. The DNA ends 3 residues before the CDR3 does, and the rest of the CDR3 is filled in from the germline J gene. In the same sample, other DNA sequences code for this CDR3. This chain uses TRBV10-3 with TRBJ1-1; no firm D call. Germline V gene lookup returns CDR1 ENHRY and CDR2 SYGVKD. The CDR3 is made up of 13 amino acids. The chain's CDR3 is CAISEALDTEAFF. The sequenced CDR3 bases are TGTGCCATTAGTGAAGCGCTTGACACTGAA.